Here is one T cell receptor (beta chain) with its context. From germline, CDR1 is MNHNS and CDR2 SASEGT. This CDR3 has 14 residues. Germline trimming cut 7 bases from V and 2 bases from J; bases unmatched to any gene: 4. The data were taken from a study of radiotherapy plus CTLA-4 blockade in lung cancer. TCRdb's copy holds only in-frame clones and misses some; the assay was immunoSEQ multiplex PCR. Of some 71,000 clones detected, less than 85% appear once; the ten largest clones hold approximately 15%. The genes are TRBV6-1 and TRBJ2-3, with 9 bases aligning to TRBD2. The TCR sequence derives from a human donor with non-small cell lung cancer whose response to radiotherapy plus ipilimumab could not be evaluated. Some clones in this sample may be carry-over from other donors' samples. The source material was peripheral blood, sampled from a patient treated with radiotherapy plus ipilimumab. The CDR3 here is CASMSGGFTDTQYF. The DNA for the CDR3 is TGTGCCAGCATGAGCGGGGGGTTCACAGATACGCAGTATTTT.